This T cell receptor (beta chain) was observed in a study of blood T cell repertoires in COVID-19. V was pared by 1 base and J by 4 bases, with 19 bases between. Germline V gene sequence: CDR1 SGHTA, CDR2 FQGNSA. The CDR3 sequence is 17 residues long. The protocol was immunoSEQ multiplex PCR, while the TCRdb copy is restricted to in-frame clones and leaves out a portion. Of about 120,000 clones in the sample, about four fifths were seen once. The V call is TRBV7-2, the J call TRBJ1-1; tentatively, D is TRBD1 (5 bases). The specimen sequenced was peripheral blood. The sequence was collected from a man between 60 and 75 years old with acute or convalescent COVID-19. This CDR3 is CASSLVRVRLRATEAFF. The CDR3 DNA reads TGTGCCAGCAGCTTAGTCAGGGTACGACTTCGCGCCACTGAAGCTTTCTTT.